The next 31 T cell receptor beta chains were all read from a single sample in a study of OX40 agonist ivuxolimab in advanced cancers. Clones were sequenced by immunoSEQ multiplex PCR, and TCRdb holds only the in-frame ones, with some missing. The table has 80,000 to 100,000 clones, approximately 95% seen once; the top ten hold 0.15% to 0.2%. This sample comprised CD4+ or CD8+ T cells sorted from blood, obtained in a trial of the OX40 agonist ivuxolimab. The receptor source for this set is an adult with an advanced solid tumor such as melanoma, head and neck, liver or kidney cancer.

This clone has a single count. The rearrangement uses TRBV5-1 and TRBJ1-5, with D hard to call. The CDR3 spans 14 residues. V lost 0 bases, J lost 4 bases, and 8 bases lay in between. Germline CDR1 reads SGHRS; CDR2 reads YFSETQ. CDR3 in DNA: TGCGCCAGCAGCTTGGCCACGGGAAATCAGCCCCAGCATTTT. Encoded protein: CASSLATGNQPQHF.

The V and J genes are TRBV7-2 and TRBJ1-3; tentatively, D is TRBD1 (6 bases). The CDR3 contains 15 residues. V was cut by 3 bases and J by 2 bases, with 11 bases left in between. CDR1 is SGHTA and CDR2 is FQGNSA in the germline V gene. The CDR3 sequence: CASSFHPGAGNTIYF. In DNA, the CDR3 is TGTGCCAGCAGCTTTCACCCAGGGGCTGGAAACACCATATATTTT.

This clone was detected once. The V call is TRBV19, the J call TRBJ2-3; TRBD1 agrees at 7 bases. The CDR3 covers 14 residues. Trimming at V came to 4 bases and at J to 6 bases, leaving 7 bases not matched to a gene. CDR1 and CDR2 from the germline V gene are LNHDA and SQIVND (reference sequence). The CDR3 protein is CASSTVTGADTQYF. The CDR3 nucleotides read TGTGCCAGTAGTACAGTAACAGGGGCGGATACGCAGTATTTT.

CDR3 in DNA: TGTGCCAGCAGCCTAACCGGGGTTAACTACGAGCAGTACTTC. This codes for CASSLTGVNYEQYF. The V gene is TRBV7-8, the J gene TRBJ2-7, with D perhaps TRBD2 (5 bases). This CDR3 comprises 14 residues. CDR1 is SGHVS and CDR2 is FQNEAQ in the germline V gene. V gave up 5 bases and J gave up 3 bases, with 14 bases separating them.

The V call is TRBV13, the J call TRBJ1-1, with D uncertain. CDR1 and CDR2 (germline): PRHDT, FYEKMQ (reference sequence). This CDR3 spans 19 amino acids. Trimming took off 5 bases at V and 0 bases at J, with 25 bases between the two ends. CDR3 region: CASSPRPWGSPGMNTEAFF. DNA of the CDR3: TGTGCCAGCAGCCCACGTCCGTGGGGAAGCCCCGGCATGAACACTGAAGCTTTCTTT.

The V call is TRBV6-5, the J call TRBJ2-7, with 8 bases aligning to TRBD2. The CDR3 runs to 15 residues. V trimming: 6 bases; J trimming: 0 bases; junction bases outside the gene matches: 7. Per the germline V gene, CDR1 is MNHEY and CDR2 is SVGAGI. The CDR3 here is CASRRARGASYEQYF. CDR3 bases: TGTGCCAGCAGGAGGGCGCGGGGGGCCTCCTACGAGCAGTACTTC.

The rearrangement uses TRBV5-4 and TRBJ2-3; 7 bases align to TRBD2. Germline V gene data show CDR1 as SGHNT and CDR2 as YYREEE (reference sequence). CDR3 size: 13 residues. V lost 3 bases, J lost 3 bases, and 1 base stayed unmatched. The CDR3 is CASSWGGTDTQYF. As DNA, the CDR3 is TGTGCCAGCAGCTGGGGGGGAACAGATACGCAGTATTTT.

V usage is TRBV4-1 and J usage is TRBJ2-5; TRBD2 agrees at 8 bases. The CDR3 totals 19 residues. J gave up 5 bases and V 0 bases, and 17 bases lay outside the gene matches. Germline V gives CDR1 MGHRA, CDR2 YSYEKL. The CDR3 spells CASSQEAAGASFNRETQYF. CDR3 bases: TGCGCCAGCAGCCAAGAAGCAGCGGGAGCTTCTTTTAATAGGGAGACCCAGTACTTC.

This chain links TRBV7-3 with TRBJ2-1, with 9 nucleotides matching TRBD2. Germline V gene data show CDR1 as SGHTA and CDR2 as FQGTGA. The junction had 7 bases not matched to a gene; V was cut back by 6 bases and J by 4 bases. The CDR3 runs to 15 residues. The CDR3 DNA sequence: TGTGCCAGCAGTCGCGGACTAGCGTCATACAATGAGCAGTTCTTC. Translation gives CASSRGLASYNEQFF.

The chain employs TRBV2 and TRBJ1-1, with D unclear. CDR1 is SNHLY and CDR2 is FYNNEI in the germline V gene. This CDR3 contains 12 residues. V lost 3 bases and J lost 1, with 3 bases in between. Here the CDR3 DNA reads TGTGCCAGCAGTGACACGAACACTGAAGCTTTCTTT. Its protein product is CASSDTNTEAFF.

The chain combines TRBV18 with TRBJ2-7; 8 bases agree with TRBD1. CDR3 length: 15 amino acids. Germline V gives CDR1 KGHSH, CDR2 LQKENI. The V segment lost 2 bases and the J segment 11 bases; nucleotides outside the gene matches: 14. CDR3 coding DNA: TGTGCCAGCTCACCAGTCAGGGGGCAAATGGTTAAGGAGTACTTC. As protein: CASSPVRGQMVKEYF.

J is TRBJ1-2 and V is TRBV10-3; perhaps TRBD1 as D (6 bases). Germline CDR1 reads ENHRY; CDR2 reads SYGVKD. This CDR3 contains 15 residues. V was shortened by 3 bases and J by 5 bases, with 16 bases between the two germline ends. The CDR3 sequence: CAISEGTGTLYGYTF. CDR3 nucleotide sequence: TGTGCCATCAGTGAAGGCACAGGGACTCTATATGGCTACACCTTC.

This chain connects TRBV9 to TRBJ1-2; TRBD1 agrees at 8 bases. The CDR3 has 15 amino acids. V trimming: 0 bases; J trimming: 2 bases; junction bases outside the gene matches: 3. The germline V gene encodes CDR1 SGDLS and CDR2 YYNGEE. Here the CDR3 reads CASSVDRGSNYGYTF. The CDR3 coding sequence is TGTGCCAGCAGCGTAGACAGGGGGTCGAACTATGGCTACACCTTC.

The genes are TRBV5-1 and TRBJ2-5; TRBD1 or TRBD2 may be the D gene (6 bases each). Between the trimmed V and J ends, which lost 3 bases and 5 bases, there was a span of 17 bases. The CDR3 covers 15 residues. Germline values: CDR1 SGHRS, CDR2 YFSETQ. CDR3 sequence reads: CASSSSPGGRETQYF. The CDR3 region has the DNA TGCGCCAGCAGCTCGTCCCCCGGGGGCAGGGAGACCCAGTACTTC.

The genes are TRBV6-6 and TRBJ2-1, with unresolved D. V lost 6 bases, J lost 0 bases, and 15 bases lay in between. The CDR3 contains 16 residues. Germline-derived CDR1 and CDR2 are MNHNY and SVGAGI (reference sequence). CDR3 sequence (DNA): TGTGCCAGCAGCCCCCCGGGCGTCACCTCCTACAATGAGCAGTTCTTC. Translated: CASSPPGVTSYNEQFF.

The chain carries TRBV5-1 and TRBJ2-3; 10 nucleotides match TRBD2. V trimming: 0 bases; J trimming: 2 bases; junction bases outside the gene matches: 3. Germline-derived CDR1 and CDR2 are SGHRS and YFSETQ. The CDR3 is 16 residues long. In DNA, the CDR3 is TGCGCCAGCAGCTTGGGGCTAGCGGGAGCCACAGATACGCAGTATTTT. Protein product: CASSLGLAGATDTQYF.

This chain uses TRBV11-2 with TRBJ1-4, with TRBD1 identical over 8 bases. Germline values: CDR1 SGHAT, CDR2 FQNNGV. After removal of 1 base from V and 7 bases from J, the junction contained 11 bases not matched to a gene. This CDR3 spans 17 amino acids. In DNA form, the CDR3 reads TGTGCCAGCAGCTTAGGACCCTCGGACAGGGTTGGTGAAAAACTGTTTTTT. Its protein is CASSLGPSDRVGEKLFF. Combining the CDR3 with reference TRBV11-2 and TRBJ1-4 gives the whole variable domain EAGVAQSPRYKIIEKRQSVAFWCNPISGHATLYWYQQILGQGPKLLIQFQNNGVVDDSQLPKDRFSAERLKGVDSTLKIQPAKLEDSAVYLCASSLGPSDRVGEKLFFGSGTQLSVL.

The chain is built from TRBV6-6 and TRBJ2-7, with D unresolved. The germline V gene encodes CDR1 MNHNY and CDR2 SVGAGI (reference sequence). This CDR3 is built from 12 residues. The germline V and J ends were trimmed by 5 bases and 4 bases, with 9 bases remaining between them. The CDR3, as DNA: TGTGCCAGCAGTCCCGGTTCATACGAGCAGTACTTC. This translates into CASSPGSYEQYF.

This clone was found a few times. CDR3 coding DNA: TGTGCCATCGGCGGAAACGCATATCAGTACTTC. As protein: CAIGGNAYQYF. The chain couples TRBV10-3 to TRBJ2-7; unclear D gene. The V gene's germline CDR1 is ENHRY and CDR2 SYGVKD. The CDR3 has 11 residues. The V end lost 8 bases, the J end lost 10 bases, and 15 bases lay between the germline ends.

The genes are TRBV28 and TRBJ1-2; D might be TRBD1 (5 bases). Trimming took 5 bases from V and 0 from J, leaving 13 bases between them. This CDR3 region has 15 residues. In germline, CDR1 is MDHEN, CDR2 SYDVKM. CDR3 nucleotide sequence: TGTGCCAGCAGTCCCCATGCGGGGGCTAACTATGGCTACACCTTC. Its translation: CASSPHAGANYGYTF.

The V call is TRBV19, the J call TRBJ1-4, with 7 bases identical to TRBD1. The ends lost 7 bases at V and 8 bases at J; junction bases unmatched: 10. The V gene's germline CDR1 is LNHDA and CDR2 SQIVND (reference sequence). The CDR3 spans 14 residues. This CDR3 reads CASKAGQMREKLFF. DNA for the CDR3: TGTGCCAGTAAGGCGGGACAGATGCGGGAAAAACTGTTTTTT.

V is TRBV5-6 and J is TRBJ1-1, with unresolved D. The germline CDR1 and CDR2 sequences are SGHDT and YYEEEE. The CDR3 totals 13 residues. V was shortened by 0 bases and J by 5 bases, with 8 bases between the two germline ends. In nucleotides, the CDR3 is TGTGCCAGCAGCTTGGAGATTCGGACTGAAGCTTTCTTT. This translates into CASSLEIRTEAFF.

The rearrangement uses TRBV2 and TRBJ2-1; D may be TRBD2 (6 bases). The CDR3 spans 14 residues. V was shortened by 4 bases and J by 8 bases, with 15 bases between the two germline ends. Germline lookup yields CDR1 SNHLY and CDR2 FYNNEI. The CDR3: CASSGEAVVYEQFF. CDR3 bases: TGTGCCAGCAGTGGGGAGGCGGTGGTCTATGAGCAGTTCTTC.

The CDR3 DNA reads TGTGCCAGCAGACCGAGGAGGTACCAAGAGACCCAGTACTTC. Translating it yields CASRPRRYQETQYF. The gene calls are TRBV28 and TRBJ2-5; D is possibly TRBD2 (5 bases). Trimming removed 6 bases from V and 0 bases from J, with 11 bases in between. The CDR3 is 14 amino acids. Germline CDR1 MDHEN, CDR2 SYDVKM.

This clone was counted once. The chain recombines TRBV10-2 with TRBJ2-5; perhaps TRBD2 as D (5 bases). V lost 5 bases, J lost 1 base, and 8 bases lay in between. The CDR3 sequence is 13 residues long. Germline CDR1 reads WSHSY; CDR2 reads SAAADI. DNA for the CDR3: TGCGCCAGCAGTCGGGGTACCCAAGAGACCCAGTACTTC. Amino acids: CASSRGTQETQYF.

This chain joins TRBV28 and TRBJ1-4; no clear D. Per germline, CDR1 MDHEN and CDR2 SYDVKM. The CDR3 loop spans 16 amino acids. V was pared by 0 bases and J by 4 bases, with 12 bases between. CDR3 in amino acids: CASSLWGLGINEKLFF. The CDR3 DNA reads TGTGCCAGCAGTTTATGGGGGTTGGGCATTAATGAAAAACTGTTTTTT.

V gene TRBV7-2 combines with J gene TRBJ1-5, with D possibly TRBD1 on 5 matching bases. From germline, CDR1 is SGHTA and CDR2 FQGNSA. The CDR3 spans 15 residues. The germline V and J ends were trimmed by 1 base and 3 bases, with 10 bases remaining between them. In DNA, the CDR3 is TGTGCCAGCAGCTTAGTCACAGGTGCCAATCAGCCCCAGCATTTT. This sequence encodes CASSLVTGANQPQHF.

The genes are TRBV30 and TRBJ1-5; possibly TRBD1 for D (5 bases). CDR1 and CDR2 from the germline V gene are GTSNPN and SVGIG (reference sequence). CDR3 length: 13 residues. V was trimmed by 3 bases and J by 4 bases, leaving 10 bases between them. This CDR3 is CAWRGQMNQPQHF. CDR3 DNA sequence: TGTGCCTGGAGAGGACAAATGAATCAGCCCCAGCATTTT.

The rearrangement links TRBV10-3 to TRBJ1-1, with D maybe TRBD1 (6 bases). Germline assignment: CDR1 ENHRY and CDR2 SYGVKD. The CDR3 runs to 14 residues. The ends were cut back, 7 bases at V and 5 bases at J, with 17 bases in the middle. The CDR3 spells CAIKVGGGGTEAFF. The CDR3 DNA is TGTGCCATCAAGGTCGGGGGCGGGGGAACTGAAGCTTTCTTT.

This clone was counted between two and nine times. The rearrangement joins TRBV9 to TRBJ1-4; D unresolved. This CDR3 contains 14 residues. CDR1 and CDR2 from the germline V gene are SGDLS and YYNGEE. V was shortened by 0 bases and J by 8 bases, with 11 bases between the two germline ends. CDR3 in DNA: TGTGCCAGCAGCGTAGTCCGGAAAGACGAAAAACTGTTTTTT. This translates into CASSVVRKDEKLFF.

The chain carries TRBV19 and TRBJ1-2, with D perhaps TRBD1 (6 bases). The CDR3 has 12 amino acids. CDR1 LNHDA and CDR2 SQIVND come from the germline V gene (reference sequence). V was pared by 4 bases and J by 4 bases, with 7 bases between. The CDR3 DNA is TGTGCCAGTAGTAGGACAGCCTATGGCTACACCTTC. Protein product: CASSRTAYGYTF.